These 31 T cell receptor beta chains were sequenced from one sample in a study of CD8 T cells in Susac syndrome. An amount of RNA that ranged from roughly 0.5 to 1 ug was reverse transcribed with random hexamers. TCRdb reanalysed the immunoSEQ multiplex PCR reads using MiXCR and keeps one entry per CDR3 protein. The table lists some 100,000 distinct CDR3 sequences, just under 95% of them singletons, with approximately 0.097% in the top ten. The sample comprised CD4+ T cells from PBMCs. The receptors were sampled from a human donor with multiple sclerosis.

The chain is built from TRBV30 and TRBJ2-6, with a possible D match to TRBD1 (6 bases). The CDR3 has 15 residues. Trimming stripped 2 bases from V and 4 bases from J, with 12 bases between. The germline V gene has CDR1 GTSNPN and CDR2 SVGIG (reference sequence). CDR3 DNA: TGTGCCTGGAGTAAACCAGGGGCCGGGGCCAACGTCCTGACTTTC. Translating it yields CAWSKPGAGANVLTF. Drawing the rest from reference TRBV30 and TRBJ2-6, the complete variable domain is SQTIHQWPATLVQPVGSPLSLECTVEGTSNPNLYWYRQAAGRGLQLLFYSVGIGQISSEVPQNLSASRPQDRQFILSSKKLLLSDSGFYLCAWSKPGAGANVLTFGAGSRLTVL.

The chain recombines TRBV20-1 with TRBJ2-7; a weak D match, TRBD2 (6 bases). The V gene lost 5 bases and the J gene lost 3 bases, with 8 bases spanning the gap. The CDR3 runs 11 residues. Germline V gene sequence: CDR1 DFQATT, CDR2 SNEGSKA (reference sequence). The CDR3 sequence: CSAFSGYEQYF. The CDR3 nucleotides read TGCAGTGCTTTTAGCGGCTACGAGCAGTACTTC.

The chain is built from TRBV5-1 and TRBJ2-4; 7 bases fit TRBD1. After removal of 4 bases from V and 8 bases from J, the junction contained 9 bases not matched to a gene. CDR1 SGHRS and CDR2 YFSETQ come from the germline V gene. The CDR3 loop spans 14 amino acids. The CDR3 sequence: CASSQGQDQDIQYF. DNA of the CDR3: TGCGCCAGCAGCCAAGGACAGGACCAGGACATTCAGTACTTC.

The chain couples TRBV29-1 to TRBJ1-1; D gene unclear. The V gene lost 0 bases and the J gene lost 4 bases, with 12 bases spanning the gap. The CDR3 consists of 14 residues. Looked up from germline, CDR1 is SQVTM and CDR2 is ANQGSEA. CDR3 amino acids: CSVEESLAGTEAFF. The CDR3 DNA is TGCAGCGTTGAAGAGAGCCTCGCGGGCACTGAAGCTTTCTTT. The whole variable domain, filled in from reference TRBV29-1 and TRBJ1-1, reads SAVISQKPSRDICQRGTSLTIQCQVDSQVTMMFWYRQQPGQSLTLIATANQGSEATYESGFVIDKFPISRPNLTFSTLTVSNMSPEDSSIYLCSVEESLAGTEAFFGQGTRLTVV.

The rearrangement links TRBV7-8 to TRBJ2-1; D perhaps matches TRBD2 (6 bases). Trimming removed 6 bases at V and 5 bases at J, with 17 bases between. The CDR3 length is 15 residues. Germline V gene data show CDR1 as SGHVS and CDR2 as FQNEAQ. CDR3: CASSPSMGGHNEQFF. CDR3 bases: TGTGCCAGCAGTCCTTCCATGGGGGGACACAATGAGCAGTTCTTC.

V and J are TRBV7-8 and TRBJ2-3; 7 positions agree with TRBD2. This CDR3 has 14 residues. Germline loops: CDR1 SGHVS, CDR2 FQNEAQ. J lost 4 bases, V lost 1 base, and 2 bases had no gene match. In DNA form, the CDR3 reads TGTGCCAGCAGCTTAGAGACTAGCCCAGATACGCAGTATTTT. It encodes CASSLETSPDTQYF.

The chain links TRBV29-1 to TRBJ2-7, with D perhaps matching TRBD1 (6 bases). Per germline, CDR1 SQVTM and CDR2 ANQGSEA. CDR3 length: 14 amino acids. V gave up 7 bases and J gave up 4 bases, with 20 bases separating them. The CDR3 sequence is CSAITPGQSYEQYF. The CDR3 nucleotides are TGCAGCGCCATAACCCCGGGACAAAGTTACGAGCAGTACTTC.

The chain has TRBV20-1 and TRBJ2-5, with TRBD2 as a possible D gene (5 bases). The V end lost 3 bases, the J end lost 5 bases, and 10 bases lay between the germline ends. The CDR3 has 12 amino acids. CDR1 and CDR2 (germline): DFQATT, SNEGSKA (reference sequence). The CDR3 region is CSASYGVETQYF. CDR3 coding DNA: TGCAGTGCTAGTTACGGGGTCGAGACCCAGTACTTC.

The chain combines TRBV2 with TRBJ1-2, with 9 positions matching TRBD1. V was pared by 4 bases and J by 6 bases, with 0 bases of the junction left unmatched. CDR1 is SNHLY and CDR2 is FYNNEI in the germline V gene. The CDR3 sequence is 12 residues long. The CDR3 reads CASSGQGDGYTF. In DNA form, the CDR3 reads TGTGCCAGCAGTGGACAGGGGGATGGCTACACCTTC.

V usage is TRBV6-5 and J usage is TRBJ1-1; D not certain. CDR1 and CDR2 (germline): MNHEY, SVGAGI. V lost 5 bases and J lost 8, with 24 bases in between. The CDR3 is 16 amino acids. The CDR3 is CASSHLRLGHRPEAFF. In DNA form, the CDR3 reads TGTGCCAGCAGTCACCTGCGCCTGGGCCATCGGCCAGAAGCTTTCTTT.

The chain carries TRBV20-1 and TRBJ1-2; D is uncertain. CDR1 DFQATT and CDR2 SNEGSKA come from the germline V gene (reference sequence). The CDR3 length is 13 residues. The V gene lost 6 bases and the J gene lost 6 bases, with 17 bases spanning the gap. The CDR3 spells CSAHVGSGDGYTF. CDR3 in DNA: TGCAGTGCCCATGTAGGCTCCGGGGATGGCTACACCTTC.

The chain employs TRBV30 and TRBJ1-1; no clear D gene. V gave up 4 bases and J gave up 1 base, with 10 bases separating them. In germline, CDR1 is GTSNPN, CDR2 SVGIG (reference sequence). This CDR3 comprises 13 residues. The CDR3 nucleotides are TGTGCCTGGAACCGCGGAGGGAACACTGAAGCTTTCTTT. Protein product: CAWNRGGNTEAFF.

Written as DNA, the CDR3 is TGCGCCAGCAGCCAAGATCCGAACAGGGGGCTATACGAGCAGTACTTC. Residues: CASSQDPNRGLYEQYF. This chain connects TRBV4-3 to TRBJ2-7; TRBD1 matches at 9 bases. J lost 4 bases, V lost 0 bases, and 7 bases had no gene match. Germline lookup yields CDR1 LGHNA and CDR2 YSLEER. The CDR3 consists of 16 residues.

V is TRBV27 and J is TRBJ1-3, with 9 bases lining up with TRBD1. This CDR3 has 16 amino acids. Germline V gives CDR1 MNHEY, CDR2 SMNVEV (reference sequence). The trim removed 6 bases at V and 2 bases at J, leaving 8 bases unmatched. CDR3 residues: CASSPSRDRAGNTIYF. The CDR3 nucleotides are TGTGCCAGCAGCCCATCCCGGGACAGGGCTGGAAACACCATATATTTT.

This clonotype was recorded only once. The gene calls are TRBV14 and TRBJ2-2; D is undetermined. Germline CDR1 is SGHDN and CDR2 is FVKESK. The length of the CDR3 is 13 residues. Trimming cost V 4 bases and J 4 bases, with 7 bases left between them. CDR3 sequence (DNA): TGTGCCAGCAGCCCTCTAAGCACCGGGGAGCTGTTTTTT. This sequence encodes CASSPLSTGELFF. The entire variable domain, with the rest obtained from reference TRBV14 and TRBJ2-2, is as follows: EAGVTQFPSHSVIEKGQTVTLRCDPISGHDNLYWYRRVMGKEIKFLLHFVKESKQDESGMPNNRFLAERTGGTYSTLKVQPAELEDSGVYFCASSPLSTGELFFGEGSRLTVL.

The chain joins TRBV23-1 to TRBJ2-1; 13 nucleotides agree with TRBD2. TRBV23-1 counts as an open reading frame of uncertain function. J was trimmed by 10 bases and V by 2 bases; bases with no gene match: 5. The CDR3 is 15 residues long. The CDR3 DNA sequence: TGCGCCAGCAGTCAACGGACTAGCGGGGGAGGAGAGCAGTTCTTC. This translates into CASSQRTSGGGEQFF.

The chain combines TRBV9 with TRBJ2-1; 8 positions match TRBD1. Germline trimming cut 5 bases from V and 7 bases from J; bases unmatched to any gene: 8. The CDR3 loop spans 14 amino acids. Germline V gene lookup returns CDR1 SGDLS and CDR2 YYNGEE. The CDR3 bases are TGTGCCAGCAGTTACGACAGGGGACGGAATGAGCAGTTCTTC. Its protein product is CASSYDRGRNEQFF.

This chain connects TRBV15 to TRBJ2-3, with TRBD2 as a possible D gene (5 bases). Germline CDR1 and CDR2: LNHNV and YYDKDF (reference sequence). The germline V and J ends were trimmed by 5 bases and 5 bases, with 20 bases remaining between them. The CDR3 is 16 residues long. The CDR3 sequence: CATSERKLATGDTQYF. The DNA of the CDR3 is TGTGCCACCAGCGAGCGGAAGCTCGCAACGGGAGATACGCAGTATTTT.

V is TRBV20-1 and J is TRBJ2-5; D unclear. The V gene's germline CDR1 is DFQATT and CDR2 SNEGSKA (reference sequence). With 0 bases removed from V and 1 base from J, the gap between germline ends came to 9 bases. The CDR3 contains 14 residues. The CDR3 here is CSARDSVTQETQYF. CDR3 in DNA: TGCAGTGCTAGAGATTCAGTGACCCAAGAGACCCAGTACTTC.

V and J are TRBV5-1 and TRBJ2-2; no definite D call. With 4 bases removed from V and 5 bases from J, the gap between germline ends came to 12 bases. This CDR3 is built from 14 residues. Germline CDR1 SGHRS, CDR2 YFSETQ. CDR3 loop: CASSTWAGTGELFF. CDR3 bases: TGCGCCAGCAGCACCTGGGCTGGGACCGGGGAGCTGTTTTTT. Full variable domain (missing parts from reference TRBV5-1 and TRBJ2-2): KAGVTQTPRYLIKTRGQQVTLSCSPISGHRSVSWYQQTPGQGLQFLFEYFSETQRNKGNFPGRFSGRQFSNSRSEMNVSTLELGDSALYLCASSTWAGTGELFFGEGSRLTVL.

This clonotype was observed a handful of times. The CDR3 DNA follows: TGTGCCAGCAGTCGTGGACAGGGTCAGCAGTACTTC. Translation: CASSRGQGQQYF. The chain recombines TRBV27 with TRBJ2-7; TRBD1 matches 8 bases. V lost 5 bases and J lost 8; bases outside the gene matches: 5. The germline V gene has CDR1 MNHEY and CDR2 SMNVEV (reference sequence). The CDR3 spans 12 residues.

This clonotype appeared once. This chain connects TRBV11-3 to TRBJ1-5; 7 bases align to TRBD1. Trimming removed 5 bases from V and 3 bases from J; junction bases left unmatched: 7. The germline V gene has CDR1 SGHNT and CDR2 YENEEA. The CDR3 consists of 15 residues. The CDR3 DNA reads as TGTGCCAGCAGCAAGAAGACAGGGACCAATCAGCCCCAGCATTTT. It codes for CASSKKTGTNQPQHF.

The chain links TRBV20-1 to TRBJ2-7; TRBD2 is a possible D gene (7 bases). The CDR3 spans 13 residues. The V end was cut by 2 bases, the J end by 1 base, with 9 bases between. Germline loops: CDR1 DFQATT, CDR2 SNEGSKA (reference sequence). CDR3 nucleotide sequence: TGCAGTGCTAGAAAGGGGGGGTCCTACGAGCAGTACTTC. It translates to CSARKGGSYEQYF.

The CDR3 loop reads CASSEVGVYEQYF. CDR3 DNA sequence: TGTGCCAGCAGTGAAGTAGGGGTCTACGAGCAGTACTTC. V and J are TRBV6-1 and TRBJ2-7; D perhaps matches TRBD1 (5 bases). Per the germline V gene, CDR1 is MNHNS and CDR2 is SASEGT. CDR3 length: 13 residues. Trimming shortened V by 1 base and J by 3 bases, and 7 bases separated the two germline ends.

J is TRBJ1-2 and V is TRBV6-5; D gene unclear. CDR3 length: 13 amino acids. Germline V gene data show CDR1 as MNHEY and CDR2 as SVGAGI. V was clipped by 2 bases and J by 2 bases, with 6 bases between them. For the CDR3, the DNA is TGTGCCAGCAGTTACGAACAGAACTATGGCTACACCTTC. Its protein is CASSYEQNYGYTF.

V and J are TRBV4-2 and TRBJ2-1; 8 bases align to TRBD2. Germline CDR1 reads LGHNA; CDR2 reads YNFKEQ. With V trimmed by 0 bases and J by 4 bases, 8 bases remained unmatched. The CDR3 spans 17 residues. This CDR3 reads CASSQESPGGPYNEQFF. As DNA, the CDR3 is TGTGCCAGCAGCCAAGAGTCGCCGGGGGGGCCGTACAATGAGCAGTTCTTC.

The chain combines TRBV7-3 with TRBJ2-1; 10 bases fit TRBD2. V shed 0 bases and J 4 bases; nucleotides not matched to a gene: 6. Looked up from germline, CDR1 is SGHTA and CDR2 is FQGTGA. The CDR3 is 17 residues long. CDR3 region: CASSLTGTAGGYNEQFF. The CDR3 region has the DNA TGTGCCAGCAGCTTAACGGGGACAGCGGGGGGGTACAATGAGCAGTTCTTC. Looking up the rest from reference TRBV7-3 and TRBJ2-1 gives the full variable domain: GAGVSQTPSNKVTEKGKYVELRCDPISGHTALYWYRQSLGQGPEFLIYFQGTGAADDSGLPNDRFFAVRPEGSVSTLKIQRTERGDSAVYLCASSLTGTAGGYNEQFFGPGTRLTVL.

This rearrangement joins TRBV28 to TRBJ2-1; 9 bases align to TRBD2. Germline CDR1 is MDHEN and CDR2 is SYDVKM. The CDR3 covers 14 residues. V shed 3 bases, J shed 9 bases, and the junction held 6 bases outside the gene matches. CDR3 amino acids: CASSFAGGPTEQFF. CDR3 DNA: TGTGCCAGCAGTTTTGCGGGGGGGCCTACTGAGCAGTTCTTC.

The rearrangement links TRBV6-2 or TRBV6-3 to TRBJ2-4; D may be TRBD1 or TRBD2 (5 bases each). V dropped 6 bases and J dropped 0 bases, with 15 bases sitting between them. From germline, CDR1 is MNHEY and CDR2 SVGEGT. This CDR3 comprises 16 residues. The CDR3 region is CASRPGTHIAKNIQYF. For the CDR3, the DNA is TGTGCCAGCAGGCCCGGGACCCATATAGCCAAAAACATTCAGTACTTC.

J is TRBJ2-3 and V is TRBV9; D gene uncertain. The CDR3 covers 12 residues. V gave up 0 bases and J gave up 4 bases, with 3 bases separating them. Germline CDR1 reads SGDLS; CDR2 reads YYNGEE. In DNA, the CDR3 is TGTGCCAGCAGCGTAGCCCCAGATACGCAGTATTTT. It specifies CASSVAPDTQYF.

V is TRBV12-3 or TRBV12-4 and J is TRBJ2-5; D uncertain. The CDR3 is made up of 15 amino acids. V shed 1 base and J shed 4 bases, with 13 bases lying between them. The CDR3 DNA reads TGTGCCAGCAGTTTAGTTAGCCTAGGAGTAGAGACCCAGTACTTC. Its protein product is CASSLVSLGVETQYF.